Listed below are T cell receptor beta chains from one sample, sequenced in a study of blood T cell repertoires in COVID-19. Assay used: immunoSEQ multiplex PCR; TCRdb lists only in-frame clones, some missing. The data contain around 190,000 clones, around 88% of them seen just once; the ten biggest clones take up approximately 5%. The material sequenced was PBMCs or T cells enriched from blood (not recorded which). The receptors here all came from a middle-aged man with acute COVID-19. The conserved cysteine and the conserved F or W are not part of the CDR3 here. The size of a clone is reported for some rows only, either as once, few or many, or as a class for expanded clones.

j_gene: TRBJ2-1; abundance: -; v_gene: TRBV7-2; CDR3aa: ASSEWAQANEQF
j_gene: TRBJ1-5; abundance: once; v_gene: TRBV6-5; CDR3aa: ASSRTASNQPQH
j_gene: TRBJ2-3; abundance: few; v_gene: TRBV4-1; CDR3aa: ASSQGATGTDTQY
j_gene: TRBJ2-3; abundance: -; v_gene: TRBV9; CDR3aa: ASSVFSSDTDTQY
j_gene: TRBJ2-5; abundance: -; v_gene: TRBV27; CDR3aa: ASRREETQY
j_gene: TRBJ1-5; abundance: once; v_gene: TRBV6-5; CDR3aa: ASSYGRLGQPQH
j_gene: TRBJ1-2; abundance: once; v_gene: TRBV7-9; CDR3aa: ASSPGQNNYGYT
j_gene: TRBJ1-2; abundance: -; v_gene: TRBV28; CDR3aa: ASSPTGGYGYT
j_gene: TRBJ2-7; abundance: -; v_gene: TRBV29-1; CDR3aa: SGLGGLAPGDEQY
j_gene: TRBJ1-6; abundance: few; v_gene: TRBV11-3; CDR3aa: ASSLGDSSNSPLH
j_gene: TRBJ1-1; abundance: few; v_gene: TRBV25-1; CDR3aa: ASSSGTLNTEAF
j_gene: TRBJ2-2; abundance: -; v_gene: TRBV6-5; CDR3aa: ASSLRQGTGELF
j_gene: TRBJ1-2; abundance: -; v_gene: TRBV16; CDR3aa: ASSQSAEGYT
j_gene: TRBJ2-7; abundance: -; v_gene: TRBV6-5; CDR3aa: ASSHRDNSYEQY
j_gene: TRBJ2-1; abundance: few; v_gene: TRBV11-2; CDR3aa: ASSLGQLTYNEQF
j_gene: TRBJ1-2; abundance: -; v_gene: TRBV19; CDR3aa: ASSLTVSFYGYT
j_gene: TRBJ1-2; abundance: -; v_gene: TRBV29-1; CDR3aa: SVVGQGAWGYT
j_gene: TRBJ1-2; abundance: -; v_gene: TRBV19; CDR3aa: ASSISGILHGYT
j_gene: TRBJ1-6; abundance: -; v_gene: TRBV7-2; CDR3aa: ASSLYSYSPLH
j_gene: TRBJ2-1; abundance: -; v_gene: TRBV5-1; CDR3aa: ASGLAGNEQF
j_gene: TRBJ2-5; abundance: once; v_gene: TRBV27; CDR3aa: ASSLDPGGQETQY
j_gene: TRBJ1-6; abundance: -; v_gene: TRBV10-3; CDR3aa: AISPGQTYNSPLH
j_gene: TRBJ2-1; abundance: once; v_gene: TRBV19; CDR3aa: ASSRVESYNEQF